Below, 21 T cell receptor beta chains from the same sample are listed, as sequenced in a study of response to subunit inactivated influenza vaccine. TCRdb fed the RT-PCR reads into MiXCR, producing one record per CDR3 protein. Here the sample spans a few hundred thousand distinct CDR3 sequences, approximately 7.3% being singletons. Sequences were derived from PBMCs from blood, sampled roughly 24 months after vaccination. The receptors originated from a man aged 50 to 75 who received an inactivated influenza vaccine.

This clonotype was detected only a few times. The V gene is TRBV4-1, the J gene TRBJ2-2; D is undetermined. CDR3 length: 13 residues. Trimming removed 4 bases from V and 6 bases from J, with 9 bases in between. Germline lookup yields CDR1 MGHRA and CDR2 YSYEKL. CDR3 region: CASSRLGPGELFF. The CDR3 bases are TGCGCCAGCAGCCGTCTCGGTCCCGGGGAGCTGTTTTTT.

The chain employs TRBV28 and TRBJ2-7, with 9 bases fitting TRBD1. CDR3 size: 16 residues. The germline gives CDR1 MDHEN, CDR2 SYDVKM. V trimming: 2 bases; J trimming: 6 bases; junction bases outside the gene matches: 11. For the CDR3, the DNA is TGTGCCAGCAGTTTACCATACGGACAGGGGTTCGTCGAGCAGTACTTC. Residues: CASSLPYGQGFVEQYF. Using reference TRBV28 and TRBJ2-7 for the parts outside the CDR3, the full variable domain is DVKVTQSSRYLVKRTGEKVFLECVQDMDHENMFWYRQDPGLGLRLIYFSYDVKMKEKGDIPEGYSVSREKKERFSLILESASTNQTSMYLCASSLPYGQGFVEQYFGPGTRLTVT.

The table lists this clonotype with a few counts. The chain recombines TRBV5-1 with TRBJ2-7; 9 bases map to TRBD1. Trimming took 2 bases from V and 2 from J; bases not matched to a gene: 5. Germline CDR1 and CDR2: SGHRS and YFSETQ. The CDR3 is 15 residues long. The CDR3, as DNA: TGCGCCAGCAGCTTACAGGGGGCCGGCACCTACGAGCAGTACTTC. Translation gives CASSLQGAGTYEQYF.

Many counts were recorded for this clonotype. The J gene is TRBJ2-6, the V gene TRBV11-1; 9 bases are shared with TRBD1. The junction had 7 bases not matched to a gene; V was cut back by 2 bases and J by 2 bases. CDR1 and CDR2 from the germline V gene are SGHAT and FQDESV (reference sequence). The CDR3 length is 18 residues. The CDR3 protein is CASSLNRDRAPGANVLTF. For the CDR3, the DNA is TGTGCCAGCAGCTTAAATCGGGACAGGGCTCCTGGGGCCAACGTCCTGACTTTC.

This clonotype was seen a few times. The rearrangement links TRBV4-1 to TRBJ2-1; D call uncertain. The CDR3 loop spans 16 amino acids. V was pared by 2 bases and J by 5 bases, with 16 bases between. Per germline, CDR1 MGHRA and CDR2 YSYEKL. CDR3 loop: CASSQTSGPIHNEQFF. CDR3 bases: TGCGCCAGCAGCCAAACGTCTGGGCCCATCCACAATGAGCAGTTCTTC.

This clonotype was detected only a few times. This rearrangement joins TRBV18 to TRBJ2-3, with 10 bases lining up with TRBD2. This CDR3 comprises 15 residues. Losses at the gene ends were 2 bases for V and 3 bases for J; bases not matched to a gene: 2. From germline, CDR1 is KGHSH and CDR2 LQKENI. The CDR3 DNA follows: TGTGCCAGCTCACCAAAGCGGGGGGGAACAGATACGCAGTATTTT. It translates to CASSPKRGGTDTQYF.

This clonotype was recorded many times. The chain combines TRBV7-2 with TRBJ2-5, with D perhaps matching TRBD1 (5 bases). This CDR3 spans 13 amino acids. Germline V gene data show CDR1 as SGHTA and CDR2 as FQGNSA. Trimming cost V 3 bases and J 1 base, with 6 bases left between them. The CDR3 reads CASSFRVQETQYF. CDR3 in DNA: TGTGCCAGCAGCTTCAGGGTCCAAGAGACCCAGTACTTC.

In its sample, this clonotype was seen many times. This sequence joins TRBV29-1 and TRBJ2-1; the D call may be TRBD1 or TRBD2 (5 bases each). Germline V lookup: CDR1 SQVTM, CDR2 ANQGSEA. Trimming removed 0 bases from V and 1 base from J, with 16 bases in between. The CDR3 consists of 17 residues. CDR3 in amino acids: CSVEDGGMATSYNEQFF. In nucleotides, the CDR3 is TGCAGCGTTGAAGATGGGGGAATGGCGACATCCTACAATGAGCAGTTCTTC.

This clonotype was seen a handful of times. The CDR3 DNA reads as TGCGCCAGCAGCGGAGGGACTCTGGGCAGCAATGAGCAGTTCTTC. Its protein product is CASSGGTLGSNEQFF. J is TRBJ2-1 and V is TRBV5-1, with D possibly matching TRBD2 (6 bases). The CDR3 runs to 15 residues. V was pared by 4 bases and J by 6 bases, with 17 bases between. Germline V lookup: CDR1 SGHRS, CDR2 YFSETQ.

The V gene is TRBV5-1, the J gene TRBJ2-5, with TRBD1 identical over 7 bases. V shed 5 bases, J shed 0 bases, and the junction held 10 bases outside the gene matches. The germline gives CDR1 SGHRS, CDR2 YFSETQ. The CDR3 has 16 amino acids. CDR3 residues: CASRRPYRGDQETQYF. In nucleotides, the CDR3 is TGCGCCAGCAGGCGCCCCTACAGGGGTGACCAAGAGACCCAGTACTTC. Complete variable domain (other parts from reference TRBV5-1 and TRBJ2-5): KAGVTQTPRYLIKTRGQQVTLSCSPISGHRSVSWYQQTPGQGLQFLFEYFSETQRNKGNFPGRFSGRQFSNSRSEMNVSTLELGDSALYLCASRRPYRGDQETQYFGPGTRLLVL.

There are many counts of this clonotype. The chain joins TRBV7-2 to TRBJ2-7; 9 bases map to TRBD2. Unmatched junction bases numbered 7, after V lost 1 base and J lost 6 bases. Germline CDR1 is SGHTA and CDR2 is FQGNSA. CDR3 length: 15 residues. CDR3 DNA: TGTGCCAGCAGCTTAGGTGGAGCGGGAGGAGGCGAGCAGTACTTC. It specifies CASSLGGAGGGEQYF.

This clonotype was recorded a few times. V gene TRBV11-2 combines with J gene TRBJ2-2; D might be TRBD1 (6 bases). The CDR3 spans 18 residues. Deletions cut 7 bases from V and 6 bases from J, with 27 bases between. Germline V lookup: CDR1 SGHAT, CDR2 FQNNGV. The CDR3 sequence is CASINNPLLGGRSGELFF. The CDR3 DNA reads as TGTGCCAGCATCAACAACCCCCTCCTTGGGGGCAGATCCGGGGAGCTGTTTTTT.

J is TRBJ2-5 and V is TRBV12-3 or TRBV12-4, with 9 nucleotides matching TRBD1. V lost 8 bases, J lost 6 bases, and 7 bases stayed unmatched. The CDR3 contains 13 residues. Written as DNA, the CDR3 is TGTGCCAGCGCTCGGGACAGGGATAAGACCCAGTACTTC. Protein product: CASARDRDKTQYF.

This chain links TRBV6-2 or TRBV6-3 with TRBJ2-1; 11 bases line up with TRBD2. This CDR3 is 15 amino acids long. Trimming cost V 9 bases and J 8 bases; bases outside gene matches: 12. The V gene's germline CDR1 is MNHEY and CDR2 SVGEGT. CDR3 bases: TGTGCCAGGCCGCTAGCGGGGGGACCCTTAGATGAGCAGTTCTTC. Its translation: CARPLAGGPLDEQFF.

A few counts support this clonotype. The chain employs TRBV11-1 and TRBJ2-2; D unclear. Trimming left V 2 bases short and J 1 base short, with 17 bases between. This CDR3 is built from 18 residues. Germline lookup yields CDR1 SGHAT and CDR2 FQDESV (reference sequence). The CDR3 DNA is TGTGCCAGCAGCTTATTCTTGATCTGGGGAAGGAACACCGGGGAGCTGTTTTTT. Translation gives CASSLFLIWGRNTGELFF.

The chain employs TRBV5-1 and TRBJ1-2; no clear D gene. V was shortened by 0 bases and J by 3 bases, with 9 bases between the two germline ends. The CDR3 is made up of 14 amino acids. CDR1 and CDR2 from the germline V gene are SGHRS and YFSETQ. The CDR3 here is CASSLATTDYGYTF. CDR3 in DNA: TGCGCCAGCAGCTTGGCCACAACAGACTATGGCTACACCTTC.

The rearrangement links TRBV7-9 to TRBJ1-4, with D unclear. V was shortened by 5 bases and J by 2 bases, with 15 bases between the two germline ends. This CDR3 has 16 amino acids. Germline CDR1 reads SEHNR; CDR2 reads FQNEAQ (reference sequence). CDR3 sequence: CASSPSVGVTNEKLFF. CDR3 DNA: TGTGCCAGCAGCCCCTCGGTTGGGGTGACTAATGAAAAACTGTTTTTT.

The V call is TRBV9, the J call TRBJ1-2, with D possibly being TRBD1 (6 bases). CDR3 size: 12 residues. Germline V gene sequence: CDR1 SGDLS, CDR2 YYNGEE. The germline V and J ends were trimmed by 4 bases and 6 bases, with 10 bases remaining between them. CDR3 loop: CASSWGANGYTF. CDR3 DNA: TGTGCCAGCAGCTGGGGGGCAAATGGCTACACCTTC.

This clonotype was counted ten times or more. V and J are TRBV5-1 and TRBJ2-5; the D gene is possibly TRBD1 (5 bases). The CDR3 sequence is 13 residues long. Per the germline V gene, CDR1 is SGHRS and CDR2 is YFSETQ. The V end lost 2 bases, the J end lost 5 bases, and 10 bases lay between the germline ends. The CDR3 coding sequence is TGCGCCAGCAGCTTCGGATCAGGGGAGACCCAGTACTTC. This translates into CASSFGSGETQYF.

This rearrangement joins TRBV4-3 to TRBJ1-1; D gene unclear. V dropped 1 base and J dropped 7 bases, with 10 bases sitting between them. Germline CDR1 and CDR2: LGHNA and YSLEER. The length of the CDR3 is 13 residues. The CDR3 spells CASSQGMDREAFF. CDR3 DNA: TGCGCCAGCAGCCAAGGCATGGACCGTGAAGCTTTCTTT.

This clonotype was recorded once. The chain couples TRBV3-1 to TRBJ2-2; the match to TRBD2 covers 7 bases. J was trimmed by 5 bases and V by 4 bases; bases with no gene match: 10. Germline assignment: CDR1 LGHDT and CDR2 YNNKEL (reference sequence). CDR3 length: 16 amino acids. CDR3: CASSRLSAGRTGELFF. The DNA of the CDR3 is TGTGCCAGCAGCCGCCTCTCAGCGGGGCGAACCGGGGAGCTGTTTTTT.